The 7 T cell receptor beta chains in this list originate from one sample, sequenced in a study of lymphopenia after photon versus proton radiotherapy (dated by TCRdb to about 2019). The library was made by the immunoSEQ multiplex PCR assay. The immuneACCESS repertoire file appears here via TCRdb, limited to in-frame rearrangements. These files lack a portion of the clones; in checked studies, under half of the deficit traces to unresolved V genes, and the cause of the others is not known. The sample records about 12,000 clones, roughly 90% of which are singletons. The ten largest clones represent 3.3% of the sample. The sequencing here drew on peripheral blood, taken from a patient treated with proton-based radiotherapy. These receptors were collected from a man between 60 and 75 years old with pancreatic cancer.

The chain links TRBV18 to TRBJ2-5; tentatively, D is TRBD1 or TRBD2 (5 bases each). The CDR3 length is 16 residues. Between the trimmed V and J ends, which lost 2 bases and 5 bases, there was a span of 18 bases. CDR1 KGHSH and CDR2 LQKENI come from the germline V gene. CDR3 nucleotides: TGTGCCAGCTCACCATCAGCGGCAGGGCCGGCGGAGACCCAGTACTTC. Translating it yields CASSPSAAGPAETQYF.

This chain joins TRBV19 and TRBJ2-1; TRBD2 matches 12 bases. V lost 1 base to trimming and J lost 5 bases; unmatched junction nucleotides: 9. CDR3 length equals 18 residues. From germline, CDR1 is LNHDA and CDR2 SQIVND (reference sequence). Here the CDR3 reads CASSIVGLAGYWHNEQFF. CDR3 bases: TGTGCCAGTAGTATAGTCGGACTAGCGGGGTACTGGCACAATGAGCAGTTCTTC. The full variable domain, rest sourced from reference TRBV19 and TRBJ2-1, is DGGITQSPKYLFRKEGQNVTLSCEQNLNHDAMYWYRQDPGQGLRLIYYSQIVNDFQKGDIAEGYSVSREKKESFPLTVTSAQKNPTAFYLCASSIVGLAGYWHNEQFFGPGTRLTVL.

The chain joins TRBV5-6 to TRBJ1-2; the match to TRBD1 covers 7 bases. The CDR3 contains 16 residues. Per the germline V gene, CDR1 is SGHDT and CDR2 is YYEEEE. After removal of 2 bases from V and 8 bases from J, the junction contained 15 bases not matched to a gene. The DNA of the CDR3 is TGTGCCAGCAGCTTTTTTATTTCAGGGGGTCCAGGGGGCTACACCTTC. Protein sequence: CASSFFISGGPGGYTF.

CDR3 nucleotides: TGTGCCAGCAGCCCACAGGGTTATGAGCAGTTCTTC. Its translation is CASSPQGYEQFF. The chain joins TRBV7-2 to TRBJ2-1, with D perhaps TRBD1 (6 bases). CDR1 and CDR2 from the germline V gene are SGHTA and FQGNSA. V was trimmed by 5 bases and J by 8 bases, leaving 10 bases between them. The CDR3 sequence is 12 residues long.

V is TRBV5-5 and J is TRBJ1-2, with D maybe TRBD1 (6 bases). V was pared by 0 bases and J by 8 bases, with 8 bases between. The CDR3 extends over 12 amino acids. CDR1 is SGHKS, CDR2 YYEKEE, per germline (reference sequence). This chain's CDR3 is CASSLVGGGYTF. CDR3 coding DNA: TGTGCCAGCAGCTTGGTAGGGGGAGGCTACACCTTC.

V and J are TRBV18 and TRBJ1-1, with D maybe TRBD1 (6 bases). CDR3 size: 16 residues. CDR1 is KGHSH and CDR2 is LQKENI in the germline V gene. The V end was cut by 3 bases, the J end by 2 bases, with 16 bases between. The CDR3 nucleotides read TGTGCCAGCTCACCGGTGACAGGCCGGGCTAACACTGAAGCTTTCTTT. Residues: CASSPVTGRANTEAFF.

The CDR3, as DNA: TGTGCCAGCAGCGTGGACAGCTACGAGCAGTACTTC. Encoded protein: CASSVDSYEQYF. The chain is built from TRBV2 and TRBJ2-7; tentatively, D is TRBD1 (6 bases). CDR3 length: 12 residues. The V end was cut by 6 bases, the J end by 3 bases, with 9 bases between. The V gene's germline CDR1 is SNHLY and CDR2 FYNNEI.